Shown below are 24 T cell receptor beta chains from a single sample sequenced in a study of TIL therapy for anti-PD-1-resistant metastatic lung cancer. The immunoSEQ assay was v3. Assay: immunoSEQ multiplex PCR; the TCRdb copy retains only in-frame clones and omits some. The sample lists 35,000 to 55,000 clones, approximately 79% occurring once. Time point in this sample: pre-treatment sample, taken before nivolumab and TIL therapy. Sequencing was performed on blood, taken at baseline. The receptors here all came from a man aged 70-80 years with non-small cell lung cancer.

The CDR3, as DNA: TGTGCCAGCAGAGAGACAGGGGATCCAACTAATGAAAAACTGTTTTTT. Translation gives CASRETGDPTNEKLFF. The chain joins TRBV28 to TRBJ1-4; 8 bases are a match to TRBD1. V lost 6 bases to trimming and J lost 0 bases; unmatched junction nucleotides: 6. CDR1 is MDHEN and CDR2 is SYDVKM in the germline V gene. CDR3 size: 16 residues.

This chain uses TRBV2 with TRBJ2-5; D remains unclear. The J call is in doubt because the DNA end fits TRBJ2-7 better. This CDR3 is 14 amino acids long. Germline V lookup: CDR1 SNHLY, CDR2 FYNNEI. CDR3 DNA sequence: TGTGCCAGCAGTCTCGAGGATTTGACCTACGAGCAGTACTTC. Amino acids: CASSLEDLTYEQYF.

In this sample, this clone turned up a few times. The gene calls are TRBV9 and TRBJ1-1; possibly TRBD1 for D (5 bases). Trimming pared 3 bases from V and 7 bases from J, leaving 13 bases between. CDR3 length: 13 residues. Per germline, CDR1 SGDLS and CDR2 YYNGEE. CDR3 DNA sequence: TGTGCCAGCAGCGAGGGACCTTCATATGAAGCTTTCTTT. This sequence encodes CASSEGPSYEAFF.

This clone counts as hyperexpanded. The chain is built from TRBV6-5 and TRBJ1-1, with D possibly being TRBD1 (5 bases). This CDR3 is 13 amino acids long. The germline V and J ends were trimmed by 3 bases and 6 bases, with 11 bases remaining between them. In germline, CDR1 is MNHEY, CDR2 SVGAGI. The CDR3 reads CASSYQGIAEAFF. CDR3 sequence (DNA): TGTGCCAGCAGTTATCAGGGTATAGCTGAAGCTTTCTTT.

The V call is TRBV27, the J call TRBJ2-1, with D uncertain. The CDR3 runs to 15 residues. Germline values: CDR1 MNHEY, CDR2 SMNVEV (reference sequence). Between the trimmed V and J ends, which lost 4 bases and 7 bases, there was a span of 17 bases. CDR3 coding DNA: TGTGCCAGCAGTTGGGGTTCAGGCGGAAGTAATGAGCAGTTCTTC. This sequence encodes CASSWGSGGSNEQFF.

The CDR3 sequence: CASSLTDSSGNTIYF. CDR3 bases: TGTGCCAGCAGCTTGACAGACTCCTCTGGAAACACCATATATTTT. V and J are TRBV7-8 and TRBJ1-3; TRBD1 might be the D (5 bases). The CDR3 totals 15 residues. From germline, CDR1 is SGHVS and CDR2 FQNEAQ. V lost 3 bases and J lost 0, with 9 bases in between.

The chain recombines TRBV9 with TRBJ2-5; 12 bases agree with TRBD2. Looked up from germline, CDR1 is SGDLS and CDR2 is YYNGEE. Trimming at V came to 2 bases and at J to 5 bases, leaving 10 bases not matched to a gene. The CDR3 has 17 amino acids. CDR3 bases: TGTGCCAGCAGCGTGACCCCCGGGACTAGCGGGTTGGAGACCCAGTACTTC. Residues: CASSVTPGTSGLETQYF.

V gene TRBV6-5 combines with J gene TRBJ1-3; D call uncertain. CDR1 is MNHEY, CDR2 SVGAGI, per germline. This CDR3 is built from 12 residues. Trimming took 5 bases from V and 4 from J, leaving 6 bases between them. As DNA, the CDR3 is TGTGCCAGCAGTAAGACAGGAAACACCATATATTTT. Protein product: CASSKTGNTIYF.

V is TRBV7-6 and J is TRBJ2-3, with TRBD2 matching over 9 bases. J was trimmed by 6 bases and V by 2 bases; bases with no gene match: 3. The CDR3 spans 14 residues. The germline gives CDR1 SGHVS, CDR2 FNYEAQ. Written as DNA, the CDR3 is TGTGCCAGCAGCTTACTCAGCGGGAGGGATACGCAGTATTTT. This encodes CASSLLSGRDTQYF.

DNA for the CDR3: TGCGCCAGCAGCGGACAGCGACCCTACAATGAGCAGTTCTTC. It translates to CASSGQRPYNEQFF. The chain combines TRBV10-1 with TRBJ2-1, with D possibly being TRBD1 (6 bases). Trimming shortened V by 6 bases and J by 2 bases, and 11 bases separated the two germline ends. CDR3 length: 14 amino acids. The germline CDR1 and CDR2 sequences are WNHNN and SYGVQD (reference sequence).

This chain joins TRBV19 and TRBJ1-5; D uncertain. Germline assignment: CDR1 LNHDA and CDR2 SQIVND (reference sequence). The CDR3 runs 15 residues. The ends were cut back, 7 bases at V and 1 base at J, with 14 bases in the middle. In DNA, the CDR3 is TGTGCCAGTAACCGCGGGGAGAAGAGCAATCAGCCCCAGCATTTT. Amino acids: CASNRGEKSNQPQHF.

V and J are TRBV29-1 and TRBJ1-5, with TRBD1 identical over 9 bases. V was pared by 4 bases and J by 4 bases, with 5 bases of the junction left unmatched. This CDR3 is 14 amino acids long. Looked up from germline, CDR1 is SQVTM and CDR2 is ANQGSEA. CDR3 DNA sequence: TGCAGCGTTGGGTGGGGACAGGGTAATCAGCCCCAGCATTTT. Protein product: CSVGWGQGNQPQHF.

This sequence joins TRBV28 and TRBJ2-7; D possibly corresponds to TRBD2 (6 bases). The CDR3 loop spans 15 amino acids. Germline CDR1 is MDHEN and CDR2 is SYDVKM. V was pared by 7 bases and J by 3 bases, with 19 bases between. CDR3 sequence (DNA): TGTGCCAGCAACCACCTGGTGGGAGGTAACTACGAGCAGTACTTC. It encodes CASNHLVGGNYEQYF.

The CDR3 DNA is TGTGCCAGCAGTGAGTTCACCTCGAACACCGGGGAGCTGTTTTTT. Amino acids: CASSEFTSNTGELFF. The V gene is TRBV25-1, the J gene TRBJ2-2; no clear D gene. With 3 bases removed from V and 0 bases from J, the gap between germline ends came to 8 bases. The CDR3 runs to 15 residues. CDR1 and CDR2 from the germline V gene are MGHDK and SYGVNS. The variable domain in full, with the rest retrieved from reference TRBV25-1 and TRBJ2-2, is EADIYQTPRYLVIGTGKKITLECSQTMGHDKMYWYQQDPGMELHLIHYSYGVNSTEKGDLSSESTVSRIRTEHFPLTLESARPSHTSQYLCASSEFTSNTGELFFGEGSRLTVL.

Remarks on this clone: The germline gene is not matched at one end of the junction; a read error may be the cause. This chain links TRBV7-7 with TRBJ2-5; 9 bases match TRBD1. Germline V lookup: CDR1 SSHAT, CDR2 FNYEAQ (reference sequence). This CDR3 spans 14 amino acids. CDR3 sequence (DNA): TGTGCTAGCAGCCCCGGGACAGGGTATCAGACCCAGTACTTC. Protein: CASSPGTGYQTQYF.

CDR3 coding DNA: TGTGCCTGGAGTGTACGAGCGGGAGCTTCCGAGCAGTTCTTC. It is translated as CAWSVRAGASEQFF. The chain carries TRBV30 and TRBJ2-1; 8 bases are a match to TRBD2. From germline, CDR1 is GTSNPN and CDR2 SVGIG (reference sequence). The CDR3 spans 14 residues. V shed 0 bases and J 10 bases; nucleotides not matched to a gene: 8.

The rearrangement uses TRBV5-1 and TRBJ2-2; D perhaps matches TRBD1 (6 bases). CDR3 length equals 14 residues. CDR1 SGHRS and CDR2 YFSETQ come from the germline V gene. The germline V and J ends were trimmed by 4 bases and 5 bases, with 12 bases remaining between them. CDR3 DNA sequence: TGCGCCAGCAGCATATCGGACAGTACCGGGGAGCTGTTTTTT. This encodes CASSISDSTGELFF.

The chain employs TRBV29-1 and TRBJ1-2, with a tentative D call TRBD1 (6 bases). The CDR3 runs to 15 residues. The germline V gene encodes CDR1 SQVTM and CDR2 ANQGSEA. Trimming left V 0 bases short and J 4 bases short, with 15 bases between. CDR3 region: CSVEDPSQGGYGYTF. The CDR3 region has the DNA TGCAGCGTTGAAGACCCCTCACAGGGCGGCTATGGCTACACCTTC.

V gene TRBV18 combines with J gene TRBJ2-7; D call uncertain. Between the trimmed V and J ends, which lost 0 bases and 2 bases, there was a span of 8 bases. Per germline, CDR1 KGHSH and CDR2 LQKENI. The length of the CDR3 is 14 residues. The CDR3 region is CASSPPDSTYEQYF. CDR3 nucleotide sequence: TGTGCCAGCTCACCACCAGACTCGACCTACGAGCAGTACTTC.

The J gene is TRBJ1-5, the V gene TRBV10-2; no definite D call. V lost 9 bases and J lost 0, with 12 bases in between. This CDR3 has 14 amino acids. Germline CDR1 reads WSHSY; CDR2 reads SAAADI. The CDR3 bases are TGCGCCAGTACATCACAGAGTAGCAATCAGCCCCAGCATTTT. Encoded protein: CASTSQSSNQPQHF.

The chain joins TRBV15 to TRBJ1-5; D not certain. The CDR3 sequence is 14 residues long. CDR1 and CDR2 (germline): LNHNV, YYDKDF (reference sequence). Trimming removed 4 bases at V and 4 bases at J, with 11 bases between. CDR3 sequence (DNA): TGTGCCACCAGCACCATCAGAGGGAATCAGCCCCAGCATTTT. Translated, it gives CATSTIRGNQPQHF.

In this sample, this clone turned up once. The V call is TRBV2, the J call TRBJ2-3; 10 bases match TRBD2. The ends lost 5 bases at V and 4 bases at J; junction bases unmatched: 6. CDR1 and CDR2 from the germline V gene are SNHLY and FYNNEI. The CDR3 is 15 residues long. The CDR3 bases are TGTGCCAGCAGTACGAGTAGCGGGAGGCCAGATACGCAGTATTTT. Amino acids: CASSTSSGRPDTQYF. Full variable domain (rest looked up from reference TRBV2 and TRBJ2-3): EPEVTQTPSHQVTQMGQEVILRCVPISNHLYFYWYRQILGQKVEFLVSFYNNEISEKSEIFDDQFSVERPDGSNFTLKIRSTKLEDSAMYFCASSTSSGRPDTQYFGPGTRLTVL.

The V and J genes are TRBV4-3 and TRBJ1-6; a weak D match, TRBD1 (6 bases). Trimming removed 0 bases from V and 9 bases from J, with 12 bases in between. CDR3 length equals 15 residues. CDR1 is LGHNA and CDR2 is YSLEER in the germline V gene. The CDR3 sequence: CASSQDRGRRSPLHF. The CDR3 DNA reads as TGCGCCAGCAGCCAAGATCGGGGGCGTCGTTCACCCCTCCACTTT.

The gene calls are TRBV13 and TRBJ2-3; 13 positions agree with TRBD2. Germline CDR1 and CDR2: PRHDT and FYEKMQ (reference sequence). The CDR3 sequence is 16 residues long. The junction had 4 bases not matched to a gene; V was cut back by 5 bases and J by 2 bases. CDR3 sequence: CASSLGLAGATDTQYF. CDR3 DNA: TGTGCCAGCAGCCTCGGACTAGCGGGAGCCACAGATACGCAGTATTTT.